Listed below are T cell receptor beta chains from one sample, sequenced in a study of CD8 T cells in ankylosing spondylitis. TCRdb independently ran MiXCR on the 5' RACE reads; one entry per CDR3 protein. Of about 330,000 distinct CDR3 sequences listed, approximately 8.2% are singletons. The sample comprised blood, either unsorted or a sorted T cell fraction (not recorded which). Receptor source: a male donor with ankylosing spondylitis. Each CDR3 is given with its conserved first and last residue. The D gene is left open where the match is weak. Clone size, where shown, is once, few, many, or a class for clones that have expanded.

size	V	D	J	DNA	CDR3
-	TRBV11-2	-	TRBJ2-3	TGTGCCAGCAGATCCCTCTTCTCGACAGATACGCAGTATTTT	CASRSLFSTDTQYF
-	TRBV20-1	TRBD1	TRBJ1-1	TGCTGCCCGGGACAGCCTAGGGCCTGGACTGAAGCTTTCTTT	CCPGQPRAWTEAFF
-	TRBV24-1	TRBD2	TRBJ2-3	TGTGCCACCAGTGCCATGCGGTTCGCGGGAGGGTCGGGAGATACGCAGTATTTT	CATSAMRFAGGSGDTQYF
-	TRBV5-5	TRBD1	TRBJ2-7	TGTGCCAGCAGCTTACAGGGGGAATTCTACGAGCAGTACTTC	CASSLQGEFYEQYF
few	TRBV5-5	-	TRBJ2-2	TGTGCCAGCTCGGTCAGAGACACCGGGGAGCTGTTTTTT	CASSVRDTGELFF
many	TRBV9	TRBD2	TRBJ2-1	TGTGCCAGCTCCCCCCAGCGGGAGTTTTATGAGCAGTTCTTC	CASSPQREFYEQFF
many	TRBV28	-	TRBJ2-7	TGTGCCAGCAGTTTAGGGGCGTGGGGCGAGCAGTACTTC	CASSLGAWGEQYF
many	TRBV29-1	-	TRBJ1-1	TGCAGCGTTGCCGATGACCCTGGGACCGCTGAAGCTTTCTTT	CSVADDPGTAEAFF
few	TRBV7-9	-	TRBJ1-5	TGTGCCAGCAGTCGAGGAGTCGGGGACATCAATCAGCCCCAGCATTTT	CASSRGVGDINQPQHF
few	TRBV7-9	-	TRBJ2-3	TGTGCCAGCAGCTCAACCCGGAGGGGTCGGGATACGCAGTATTTT	CASSSTRRGRDTQYF
-	TRBV7-9	-	TRBJ2-5	TGTGCCAGCAGCTTAGTAGCGGAACAAGAGACCCAGTACTTC	CASSLVAEQETQYF
-	TRBV7-9	TRBD1	TRBJ2-5	TGTGCCAGCAGCCCCCGACAGGGGCGATATGTCGGGACCCAGTACTTC	CASSPRQGRYVGTQYF
-	TRBV4-2	TRBD2	TRBJ2-5	TGTGCCAGCAGCCTAGGACTAGCGGGAGGGGAAGAGACCCAGTACTTC	CASSLGLAGGEETQYF
-	TRBV25-1	-	TRBJ1-6	TGTGCCAGCAGGCCTGGCGAAAATTCACCCCTCCACTTT	CASRPGENSPLHF
many	TRBV20-1	-	TRBJ1-5	TGCAGTGCTTACGGGGAAGATAGCAATCAGCCCCAGCATTTT	CSAYGEDSNQPQHF
many	TRBV15	TRBD2	TRBJ2-5	TGTGCCACCAGCATACCCTCGGGGGGAGCTAAACCTAGAGAGACCCAGTACTTC	CATSIPSGGAKPRETQYF
few	TRBV20-1	-	TRBJ1-6	TGCAGTGCTAGAGATTCTGGCAACAGGGCGTATTCACCCCTCCACTTT	CSARDSGNRAYSPLHF